This TCR beta chain originates from a study of cytomegalovirus exposure and HLA in healthy donors. For the study at large: Falling in the Caucasian-associated ancestry cluster were about 80% of approximately 400 genotyped donors. General study points: The authors listed around 150 TCR beta chains as cytomegalovirus-associated. Later analysis associated a missense DCLRE1C variant with TCR beta V- and J-gene trimming.

As concerns this clone: The target antigen is unknown.

The PCR used 60 Vbeta and 13 Jbeta primers. Authors' methods: Per a later analysis, the number of unique TCR beta chains was around 79 million, of which roughly 9.9 million were shared. Repertoires were generated with immunoSEQ multiplex PCR, while TCRdb's copy carries only in-frame clones and drops some. V and J calls and clone size are as listed in that table; D and trimming were resolved from the DNA. The sample contains 200,000 or so clones, about 80% of which appear only once. The sequencing sample was made of PBMCs. The sequence was obtained from a young woman in good health and CMV-seropositive.

CDR3 region: CASSSLAASTDTQYF. CDR3 DNA: TGTGCCAGCAGCTCACTAGCAGCTAGCACAGATACGCAGTATTTT. The rearrangement joins TRBV2 to TRBJ2-3; a weak D match, TRBD2 (6 bases). There are 15 residues in the CDR3. Trimming left V 6 bases short and J 0 bases short, with 13 bases between. CDR1 is SNHLY and CDR2 is FYNNEI in the germline V gene.